This entry lists 25 T cell receptor beta chains sequenced from one sample in a study of blood T cells in healthy people across ages. Primers used in a second PCR of roughly 7 to 11 cycles were a sample-barcoded 5' primer and a J-beta primer mix. TCRdb processed the 5' RACE reads anew with MiXCR; each CDR3 protein has one entry. The sample contains around 780,000 distinct CDR3 sequences, about 61% of which appear only once. Sequencing used blood. The receptors shown here come from a man between 40 and 49 years old in good health.

The J gene is TRBJ2-3, the V gene TRBV20-1; no clear D gene. The CDR3 totals 16 residues. The V gene's germline CDR1 is DFQATT and CDR2 SNEGSKA (reference sequence). V was cut by 1 base and J by 0 bases, with 14 bases left in between. CDR3 nucleotide sequence: TGCAGTGCTAGAGCCCCTCCCCCAAAAAGCACAGATACGCAGTATTTT. Its protein product is CSARAPPPKSTDTQYF.

The chain links TRBV12-5 to TRBJ2-1; D tentatively reads TRBD1 or TRBD2 (5 bases each). Trimming shortened V by 6 bases and J by 7 bases, and 16 bases separated the two germline ends. The CDR3 extends over 14 amino acids. Germline V gene data show CDR1 as LGHNT and CDR2 as FRNRAP. CDR3 bases: TGTGCTAGTGGCACCGGGACGCCTTGGAATGAGCAGTTCTTC. Its protein product is CASGTGTPWNEQFF.

This clonotype was seen only once. A junction end diverges from the germline sequence, so it may reflect a read error. This chain links TRBV27 with TRBJ1-1; TRBD1 matches at 7 bases. Germline CDR1 is MNHEY and CDR2 is SMNVEV (reference sequence). This CDR3 contains 15 residues. The CDR3 DNA sequence: TGTGCCAGCAGTCTATCCGGGACAGCTATCACTGAAGCTTTCTTT. It is translated as CASSLSGTAITEAFF.

This clonotype was seen just once. The chain is built from TRBV20-1 and TRBJ2-7, with 8 nucleotides matching TRBD2. J was trimmed by 0 bases and V by 1 base; bases with no gene match: 5. The CDR3 totals 15 residues. Per the germline V gene, CDR1 is DFQATT and CDR2 is SNEGSKA (reference sequence). As DNA, the CDR3 is TGCAGTGCTAGAGTGGTACGGGAGGGCTCCTACGAGCAGTACTTC. It is translated as CSARVVREGSYEQYF.

A few counts support this clonotype. The chain couples TRBV7-2 to TRBJ2-1, with D possibly matching TRBD2 (7 bases). CDR1 is SGHTA, CDR2 FQGNSA, per germline. The CDR3 sequence is 15 residues long. Trimming cost V 8 bases and J 8 bases, with 22 bases left between them. This chain's CDR3 is CASSQNGQRGDEQFF. CDR3 in DNA: TGTGCCAGCTCACAAAACGGACAGCGGGGCGATGAGCAGTTCTTC.

The chain has TRBV7-2 and TRBJ2-1; 8 nucleotides agree with TRBD2. CDR1 and CDR2 (germline): SGHTA, FQGNSA. The V segment lost 1 base and the J segment 4 bases; nucleotides outside the gene matches: 3. The CDR3 consists of 15 residues. Here the CDR3 reads CASSLDSGTYNEQFF. The CDR3 coding sequence is TGTGCCAGCAGCTTAGATAGCGGGACATACAATGAGCAGTTCTTC.

The chain is built from TRBV10-3 and TRBJ2-5, with D perhaps TRBD1 or TRBD2 (5 bases each). Deletions cut 8 bases from V and 11 bases from J, with 30 bases between. The germline V gene has CDR1 ENHRY and CDR2 SYGVKD. This CDR3 has 16 amino acids. The CDR3 is CAISSFQGTDYNEQYF. The CDR3, as DNA: TGTGCCATCTCTTCCTTCCAAGGGACGGATTACAATGAGCAGTACTTC.

The chain couples TRBV2 to TRBJ2-7; D perhaps matches TRBD2 (6 bases). The J call could be wrong; TRBJ2-5 is a better fit for the DNA end. This CDR3 has 13 amino acids. Germline V lookup: CDR1 SNHLY, CDR2 FYNNEI. CDR3 DNA: TGTGCCGGATTGGGACTCGTAAACCCGACCCAGTACTTC. As protein: CAGLGLVNPTQYF.

The chain has TRBV27 and TRBJ1-5, with a possible D match to TRBD1 (5 bases). Trimming took 5 bases from V and 3 from J, leaving 11 bases between them. Germline V gene data show CDR1 as MNHEY and CDR2 as SMNVEV (reference sequence). This CDR3 contains 14 residues. CDR3 in amino acids: CASSILRDNQPQHF. CDR3 nucleotides: TGTGCCAGCAGTATTCTCAGGGACAATCAGCCCCAGCATTTT.

This clonotype occurred a few times. The chain joins TRBV20-1 to TRBJ1-2; D not certain. Trimming took off 5 bases at V and 7 bases at J, with 14 bases between the two ends. Germline loops: CDR1 DFQATT, CDR2 SNEGSKA (reference sequence). This CDR3 comprises 12 residues. The CDR3 coding sequence is TGCAGTGCTCCGGTTTCGGGTCCTGGCTACACCTTC. Translated: CSAPVSGPGYTF.

V and J are TRBV2 and TRBJ1-1, with D unresolved. Germline V gene data show CDR1 as SNHLY and CDR2 as FYNNEI. The CDR3 runs 15 residues. Deletions cut 1 base from V and 1 base from J, with 10 bases between. The CDR3 is CASSEDEVPNTEAFF. In nucleotides, the CDR3 is TGTGCCAGCAGTGAAGACGAGGTACCGAACACTGAAGCTTTCTTT.

As for this clonotype: A much larger clone differs by one base, so this may be a read error. V usage is TRBV13 and J usage is TRBJ2-4; D is uncertain. Gene TRBJ2-5 matches the end of the DNA better, so the J call may be wrong. The CDR3 sequence is 13 residues long. CDR1 is PRHDT, CDR2 FYEKMQ, per germline (reference sequence). The CDR3 spells CASSSFGQETQYF. The DNA of the CDR3 is TGTGCCAGCAGCTCATTCGGCCAAGAGACCCAGTACTTC.

This clonotype was counted between two and nine times. This rearrangement joins TRBV9 to TRBJ2-3, with TRBD1 matching over 9 bases. Germline V gene sequence: CDR1 SGDLS, CDR2 YYNGEE. With 7 bases clipped from V and 2 bases from J, the junction kept 8 bases outside the gene matches. There are 15 residues in the CDR3. CDR3 region: CASAPGQGITDTQYF. The CDR3 nucleotides read TGTGCCAGCGCCCCGGGACAGGGTATCACAGATACGCAGTATTTT.

This clonotype occurred a few times. The chain links TRBV10-3 to TRBJ2-1; tentatively, D is TRBD1 (7 bases). V was clipped by 3 bases and J by 5 bases, with 20 bases between them. The germline V gene has CDR1 ENHRY and CDR2 SYGVKD. The CDR3 runs 17 residues. CDR3 sequence: CAISDVGGQQPDNEQFF. The CDR3 DNA reads TGTGCCATCAGTGATGTGGGGGGACAGCAACCAGACAATGAGCAGTTCTTC.

The V gene is TRBV6-9, the J gene TRBJ2-7, with D perhaps matching TRBD1 (6 bases). Trimming removed 7 bases from V and 1 base from J, with 23 bases in between. CDR1 MNHGY and CDR2 SVAAGI come from the germline V gene. CDR3 size: 17 residues. Here the CDR3 DNA reads TGTGCCAGCACTCCGGCCCCTGCAGGGGTTAGGTCCTACGAGCAGTACTTC. Translated, it gives CASTPAPAGVRSYEQYF.

The chain uses TRBV5-1 and TRBJ2-1; D is tentatively TRBD1 or TRBD2 (6 bases each). The tail of the sequence fits TRBJ2-7 better, so the J call may be wrong. CDR1 SGHRS and CDR2 YFSETQ come from the germline V gene. The CDR3 consists of 14 residues. The CDR3 coding sequence is TGCGCCAGCACGATGGGGGGCTCCTACAATGAGCAGTACTTC. This gives the protein CASTMGGSYNEQYF.

This clonotype has only one observation. This CDR3 reads CSANVEERGGGNEQFF. In nucleotides, the CDR3 is TGCAGTGCTAATGTCGAGGAGCGGGGGGGCGGCAATGAGCAGTTCTTC. The rearrangement uses TRBV20-1 and TRBJ2-1; 10 nucleotides match TRBD2. The CDR3 is 16 residues long. Germline assignment: CDR1 DFQATT and CDR2 SNEGSKA (reference sequence). V lost 4 bases to trimming and J lost 6 bases; unmatched junction nucleotides: 12.

V usage is TRBV20-1 and J usage is TRBJ1-5; D is perhaps TRBD1 (6 bases). Germline CDR1 is DFQATT and CDR2 is SNEGSKA (reference sequence). V lost 0 bases, J lost 3 bases, and 12 bases lay in between. The CDR3 has 15 residues. CDR3 in amino acids: CSARDQGRFNQPQHF. In nucleotides, the CDR3 is TGCAGTGCTAGAGACCAGGGGAGGTTCAATCAGCCCCAGCATTTT.

The chain links TRBV29-1 to TRBJ2-7, with 9 bases matching TRBD1. V was pared by 7 bases and J by 4 bases, with 11 bases of the junction left unmatched. The V gene's germline CDR1 is SQVTM and CDR2 ANQGSEA. CDR3 length equals 14 residues. The CDR3 reads CSGLIGTGRYEQYF. DNA of the CDR3: TGCAGCGGTCTAATCGGGACAGGGCGTTACGAGCAGTACTTC.

The sample holds a few counts of this clonotype. The chain joins TRBV9 to TRBJ1-4; D is perhaps TRBD1 (5 bases). The CDR3 extends over 15 amino acids. Per the germline V gene, CDR1 is SGDLS and CDR2 is YYNGEE. The V and J ends lost 1 base and 5 bases respectively, with 12 bases between them. The CDR3 here is CASSVYDRRNEKLFF. DNA for the CDR3: TGTGCCAGCAGCGTATACGACAGACGGAATGAAAAACTGTTTTTT.

J is TRBJ2-5 and V is TRBV5-1; tentative D call: TRBD1 (6 bases). The V end lost 2 bases, the J end lost 11 bases, and 16 bases lay between the germline ends. CDR3 size: 13 residues. In germline, CDR1 is SGHRS, CDR2 YFSETQ. This CDR3 reads CASSLQGSGEQYF. Written as DNA, the CDR3 is TGCGCCAGCAGCTTACAGGGTTCTGGAGAGCAGTACTTC. Looking up the rest from reference TRBV5-1 and TRBJ2-5 gives the full variable domain: KAGVTQTPRYLIKTRGQQVTLSCSPISGHRSVSWYQQTPGQGLQFLFEYFSETQRNKGNFPGRFSGRQFSNSRSEMNVSTLELGDSALYLCASSLQGSGEQYFGPGTRLLVL.

This clonotype was found a few times. The rearrangement joins TRBV15 to TRBJ2-5, with D perhaps TRBD1 (6 bases). V was clipped by 0 bases and J by 2 bases, with 13 bases between them. The CDR3 contains 16 residues. CDR1 is LNHNV, CDR2 YYDKDF, per germline (reference sequence). CDR3 coding DNA: TGTGCCACCAGCAGAGATAGGTGGCAGGGGCAAGAGACCCAGTACTTC. Translation gives CATSRDRWQGQETQYF.

The rearrangement joins TRBV20-1 to TRBJ2-1; D is possibly TRBD2 (6 bases). Trimming left V 3 bases short and J 0 bases short, with 12 bases between. The CDR3 consists of 15 residues. CDR1 and CDR2 from the germline V gene are DFQATT and SNEGSKA (reference sequence). The CDR3 DNA reads as TGCAGTGCTAGGGGGGGTGAGGGCTCCTACAATGAGCAGTTCTTC. Amino acids: CSARGGEGSYNEQFF.

The chain carries TRBV12-3 or TRBV12-4 and TRBJ1-2; D not resolved. The CDR3 length is 12 residues. V dropped 1 base and J dropped 8 bases, with 8 bases sitting between them. The CDR3 region has the DNA TGTGCCAGCAGTTTAGGAGGGCACGGCTACACCTTC. Its protein product is CASSLGGHGYTF.

The J gene is TRBJ2-6, the V gene TRBV6-5; D remains ambiguous. CDR1 and CDR2 (germline): MNHEY, SVGAGI. The V and J ends lost 4 bases and 4 bases respectively, with 11 bases between them. This CDR3 has 15 amino acids. For the CDR3, the DNA is TGTGCCAGCAGTTGGGCAGTCCAGGGGGCCAACGTCCTGACTTTC. Its protein is CASSWAVQGANVLTF.